This is a list of T cell receptor beta chains from one sample in a study of early T cells in non-severe SARS-CoV-2 infection. One entry per CDR3 protein results from TCRdb running MiXCR on the 5' RACE reads. The table has tens of thousands of distinct CDR3 sequences, 6% to 9.5% seen once. The sample in question was whole blood, obtained at baseline. The source is an adult who was a healthcare worker with PCR-confirmed SARS-CoV-2 infection or an uninfected control (not recorded which). CDR3s include the opening cysteine and the closing phenylalanine or tryptophan.

TRBJ2-7,TRBV10-3,CASRSGGHEQYF
TRBJ1-1,TRBV12-3/TRBV12-4,CASSLKGGSTEAFF
TRBJ1-1,TRBV20-1,CRAHGGPEAFF
TRBJ2-2,TRBV4-3,CASSLQPNTGELFF
TRBJ2-7,TRBV29-1,CSVLQGVEYF
TRBJ2-7,TRBV10-1,CASSYQGQSSYEQYF
TRBJ2-7,TRBV28,CASSPQDRVNEQYF
TRBJ2-4,TRBV11-2,CASSLNAQGVLAKNIQYF
TRBJ2-3,TRBV6-5,CVSRLAGGTDTQYF
TRBJ1-1,TRBV14,CASSQPGFGTEAFF
TRBJ1-6,TRBV6-5,CASSYVADSPLHF
TRBJ2-1,TRBV10-3,CAIAPHPYNEQFF
TRBJ2-5,TRBV7-9,CASSRRSGTGKETQYF
TRBJ1-4,TRBV20-1,CSAPEGQGKPFF
TRBJ1-1,TRBV10-3,CAISERGQNTEAFF
TRBJ2-7,TRBV7-2,CASRLRGGPNYEQYF
TRBJ2-3,TRBV9,CASGVPGTDTQYF
TRBJ2-5,TRBV5-1,CASSLISGNQETQYF
TRBJ2-7,TRBV18,CASSPPTGTYEQYF
TRBJ1-1,TRBV30,CAWMRSSLEAFF
TRBJ1-1,TRBV5-5,CASSQKQGAVTEAFF
TRBJ1-1,TRBV7-2,CASSLEVGRAFF
TRBJ1-2,TRBV14,CASSPQGSYGYTF